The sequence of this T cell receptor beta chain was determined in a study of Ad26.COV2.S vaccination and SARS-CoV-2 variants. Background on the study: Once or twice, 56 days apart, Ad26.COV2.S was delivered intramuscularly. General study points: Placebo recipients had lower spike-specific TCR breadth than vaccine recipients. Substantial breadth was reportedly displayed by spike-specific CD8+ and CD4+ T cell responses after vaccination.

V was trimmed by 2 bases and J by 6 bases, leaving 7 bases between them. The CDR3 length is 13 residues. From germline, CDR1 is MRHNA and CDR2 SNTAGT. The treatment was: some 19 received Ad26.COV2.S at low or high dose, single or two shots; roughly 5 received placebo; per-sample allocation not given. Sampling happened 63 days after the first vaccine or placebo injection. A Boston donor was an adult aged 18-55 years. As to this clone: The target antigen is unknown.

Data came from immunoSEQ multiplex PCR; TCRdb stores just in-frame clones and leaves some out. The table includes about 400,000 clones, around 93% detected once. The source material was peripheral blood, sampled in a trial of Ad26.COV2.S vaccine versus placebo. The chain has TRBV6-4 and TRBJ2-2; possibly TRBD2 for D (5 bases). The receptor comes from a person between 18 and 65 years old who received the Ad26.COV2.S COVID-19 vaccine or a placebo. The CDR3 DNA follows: TGTGCCAGCAGTGACATCGGGGCCGGGGAGCTGTTTTTT. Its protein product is CASSDIGAGELFF.